This TCR beta chain was sequenced during a study of shared clonotypes between healthy human individuals. As for this clone: The antigen is unknown.

The table came from immunoSEQ multiplex PCR; TCRdb's copy has only in-frame clones and leaves some out. Of over a million clones listed, 96% are singletons. Germline lookup yields CDR1 SGHRS and CDR2 YFSETQ. V shed 3 bases and J 4 bases; nucleotides not matched to a gene: 7. CDR3 length: 16 amino acids. Overall study findings and caveats: A handful of donors shared about 4.8% of their naive CD4 clonotypes.

Material: naive CD4+ T cells sorted from blood. Subset described: CD45RA+ positively selected. The source is a man aged 25 to 40 in good health. This chain joins TRBV5-1 and TRBJ2-1; 10 nucleotides line up with TRBD2. The CDR3 loop reads CASSWGPTSGYNEQFF. CDR3 DNA: TGCGCCAGCAGCTGGGGACCGACTAGCGGGTACAATGAGCAGTTCTTC. Variable domain in full (rest from reference TRBV5-1 and TRBJ2-1): KAGVTQTPRYLIKTRGQQVTLSCSPISGHRSVSWYQQTPGQGLQFLFEYFSETQRNKGNFPGRFSGRQFSNSRSEMNVSTLELGDSALYLCASSWGPTSGYNEQFFGPGTRLTVL.